The 13 T cell receptor beta chains given below trace back to one sample, sequenced in a study of blood T cell repertoires in COVID-19. Assay used: immunoSEQ multiplex PCR; TCRdb lists only in-frame clones, some missing. This sample has roughly 150,000 clones; roughly 88% occur once, and the top ten carry roughly 2.1%. The sample comprised peripheral blood. The receptors come from a man aged 18 to 29 with acute or convalescent COVID-19.

The chain is built from TRBV9 and TRBJ2-1, with 7 bases that match TRBD1. The CDR3 runs to 16 residues. J was trimmed by 3 bases and V by 0 bases; bases with no gene match: 6. Germline V gene sequence: CDR1 SGDLS, CDR2 YYNGEE. CDR3 coding DNA: TGTGCCAGCAGCGTAGATCAGGGGGACCTCTACAATGAGCAGTTCTTC. Translation: CASSVDQGDLYNEQFF.

V usage is TRBV27 and J usage is TRBJ2-7; TRBD1 is a possible D gene (5 bases). Per the germline V gene, CDR1 is MNHEY and CDR2 is SMNVEV (reference sequence). V shed 6 bases and J shed 2 bases, with 20 bases lying between them. This CDR3 is 16 amino acids long. CDR3 in DNA: TGTGCCAGCAGCTTTCGACAGCCATTAACAACCTACGAGCAGTACTTC. Its protein product is CASSFRQPLTTYEQYF.

The chain is built from TRBV6-2 or TRBV6-3 and TRBJ2-7; TRBD2 aligns across 12 bases. V dropped 5 bases and J dropped 2; count of bases not matched to a gene: 4. Per the germline V gene, CDR1 is MNHEY and CDR2 is SVGEGT. The CDR3 contains 15 residues. The CDR3 protein is CASSPLAGGTYEQYF. CDR3 coding DNA: TGTGCCAGCAGTCCACTAGCGGGAGGTACCTACGAGCAGTACTTC.

The chain combines TRBV2 with TRBJ1-4, with no clear D. CDR3 length: 12 residues. V dropped 7 bases and J dropped 6 bases, with 9 bases sitting between them. Germline loops: CDR1 SNHLY, CDR2 FYNNEI. The CDR3 DNA is TGTGCCAGCAAGGAGGACGATGAAAAACTGTTTTTT. Translated, it gives CASKEDDEKLFF.

Concerning this clone itself: Other DNA variants within this sample encode the same CDR3. The chain combines TRBV12-3 or TRBV12-4 with TRBJ1-1; a weak D match, TRBD1 (5 bases). The V and J ends lost 1 base and 3 bases respectively, with 6 bases between them. CDR3 length equals 13 residues. CDR3 coding DNA: TGTGCCAGCAGTTTAGGGGGGGACACTGAAGCTTTCTTT. This gives the protein CASSLGGDTEAFF.

The V and J genes are TRBV19 and TRBJ2-5; TRBD1 is a possible D gene (5 bases). The germline gives CDR1 LNHDA, CDR2 SQIVND (reference sequence). V lost 2 bases and J 4 bases, leaving 11 bases between the germline ends. The CDR3 runs 14 residues. CDR3 amino acids: CASSITQGRETQYF. CDR3 bases: TGTGCCAGTAGTATAACGCAGGGAAGAGAGACCCAGTACTTC. Using reference TRBV19 and TRBJ2-5 for the parts outside the CDR3, the full variable domain is DGGITQSPKYLFRKEGQNVTLSCEQNLNHDAMYWYRQDPGQGLRLIYYSQIVNDFQKGDIAEGYSVSREKKESFPLTVTSAQKNPTAFYLCASSITQGRETQYFGPGTRLLVL.

CDR3: CASSLGRRDSSMNTEAFF. The CDR3 nucleotides are TGCGCCAGCAGCTTGGGCCGAAGGGACAGTTCAATGAACACTGAAGCTTTCTTT. The rearrangement joins TRBV5-1 to TRBJ1-1; 7 bases line up with TRBD1. The V segment lost 0 bases and the J segment 0 bases; nucleotides outside the gene matches: 11. Germline V gene data show CDR1 as SGHRS and CDR2 as YFSETQ. CDR3 length: 18 amino acids.

V is TRBV5-1 and J is TRBJ1-1; 9 nucleotides line up with TRBD1. The CDR3 loop spans 16 amino acids. The V and J ends lost 5 bases and 0 bases, in that order; junction bases with no gene match: 8. CDR1 is SGHRS, CDR2 YFSETQ, per germline. CDR3 region: CASSYQTGGLNTEAFF. CDR3 sequence (DNA): TGCGCCAGCAGTTACCAGACAGGGGGGCTGAACACTGAAGCTTTCTTT. Filled out from reference TRBV5-1 and TRBJ1-1, the complete variable domain reads KAGVTQTPRYLIKTRGQQVTLSCSPISGHRSVSWYQQTPGQGLQFLFEYFSETQRNKGNFPGRFSGRQFSNSRSEMNVSTLELGDSALYLCASSYQTGGLNTEAFFGQGTRLTVV.

The chain uses TRBV2 and TRBJ1-5, with D possibly matching TRBD1 (5 bases). Germline V gene lookup returns CDR1 SNHLY and CDR2 FYNNEI. This CDR3 is built from 12 residues. Between the trimmed V and J ends, which lost 8 bases and 10 bases, there was a span of 15 bases. CDR3 region: CASGEGRGPQHF. In DNA, the CDR3 is TGTGCCAGCGGGGAGGGGCGAGGACCCCAGCATTTT.

The chain employs TRBV6-1 and TRBJ1-1; 9 nucleotides agree with TRBD1. This CDR3 region has 16 residues. Germline loops: CDR1 MNHNS, CDR2 SASEGT. V gave up 1 base and J gave up 5 bases; unmatched junction bases: 8. Here the CDR3 reads CASSEVQGAYQTEAFF. CDR3 nucleotide sequence: TGTGCCAGCAGTGAAGTACAGGGGGCGTACCAAACTGAAGCTTTCTTT.

The chain employs TRBV4-1 and TRBJ2-1; D not certain. The germline gives CDR1 MGHRA, CDR2 YSYEKL. The CDR3 has 14 residues. Trimming cost V 0 bases and J 9 bases, with 12 bases left between them. The chain's CDR3 is CASSQDPGVVEQFF. DNA of the CDR3: TGCGCCAGCAGCCAAGATCCGGGTGTCGTTGAGCAGTTCTTC.

The gene calls are TRBV7-9 and TRBJ1-2; the match to TRBD1 covers 8 bases. V lost 2 bases and J lost 5; bases outside the gene matches: 7. CDR3 length: 15 amino acids. The V gene's germline CDR1 is SEHNR and CDR2 FQNEAQ (reference sequence). CDR3 sequence (DNA): TGTGCCAGCAGCTTAAAAGGACAGGGAAGGTATGGCTACACCTTC. This gives the protein CASSLKGQGRYGYTF.

V gene TRBV6-1 combines with J gene TRBJ1-4; D might be TRBD1 (6 bases). Germline V gives CDR1 MNHNS, CDR2 SASEGT. Trimming cost V 4 bases and J 6 bases, with 18 bases left between them. The CDR3 consists of 16 residues. The CDR3 nucleotides read TGTGCCAGCAGTGCTTCCCGGGGGGCGCGGTATGAAAAACTGTTTTTT. This gives the protein CASSASRGARYEKLFF.